A single sample gave rise to the 11 T cell receptor beta chains below, sequenced in a study of blood T cell repertoires in COVID-19. Method: immunoSEQ multiplex PCR; TCRdb's copy keeps in-frame clones and lacks some. The sample yields about 230,000 clones, around 89% seen once. Sequencing was carried out using PBMCs or T cells enriched from blood (not recorded which). The receptors originated from a middle-aged woman with acute COVID-19.

The CDR3 sequence is CASSFTGDGGYTF. As DNA, the CDR3 is TGTGCCAGCAGCTTCACAGGGGATGGAGGCTACACCTTC. The chain uses TRBV7-9 and TRBJ1-2; 7 positions agree with TRBD1. V dropped 3 bases and J dropped 8; count of bases not matched to a gene: 6. Germline V gene lookup returns CDR1 SEHNR and CDR2 FQNEAQ (reference sequence). The CDR3 is 13 residues long.

The chain uses TRBV4-1 and TRBJ1-6, with D perhaps matching TRBD1 (5 bases). CDR3 length equals 15 residues. Germline loops: CDR1 MGHRA, CDR2 YSYEKL. The V end was cut by 1 base, the J end by 8 bases, with 12 bases between. CDR3 in amino acids: CASSQVIRVDSPLHF. For the CDR3, the DNA is TGCGCCAGCAGCCAAGTGATCAGGGTAGATTCACCCCTCCACTTT.

V gene TRBV5-1 combines with J gene TRBJ1-1, with D possibly TRBD1 on 6 matching bases. Per the germline V gene, CDR1 is SGHRS and CDR2 is YFSETQ. Trimming left V 4 bases short and J 0 bases short, with 10 bases between. The CDR3 loop spans 14 amino acids. DNA for the CDR3: TGCGCCAGCAGCGGGGGCCAGGTGAACACTGAAGCTTTCTTT. Translated, it gives CASSGGQVNTEAFF.

This clone came up a few times. The chain couples TRBV2 to TRBJ1-4; D not certain. The CDR3 loop spans 14 amino acids. In germline, CDR1 is SNHLY, CDR2 FYNNEI. Trimming pared 5 bases from V and 1 base from J, leaving 8 bases between. CDR3 in amino acids: CASSRGGTNEKLFF. The CDR3 DNA sequence: TGTGCCAGCAGTCGGGGTGGAACTAATGAAAAACTGTTTTTT.

V and J are TRBV9 and TRBJ1-1; D perhaps matches TRBD1 (5 bases). V dropped 0 bases and J dropped 2 bases, with 11 bases sitting between them. This CDR3 is 15 amino acids long. The germline CDR1 and CDR2 sequences are SGDLS and YYNGEE. Here the CDR3 reads CASSVGGGPNTEAFF. As DNA, the CDR3 is TGTGCCAGCAGCGTAGGGGGCGGACCAAACACTGAAGCTTTCTTT.

The chain employs TRBV6-1 and TRBJ1-2; D is unclear. Germline V CDR1 and CDR2: MNHNS, SASEGT. The CDR3 extends over 14 amino acids. Deletions cut 0 bases from V and 8 bases from J, with 13 bases between. The CDR3 DNA is TGTGCCAGCAGTGAAGCCCGCGGGGTCGGGGGCTACACCTTC. Protein product: CASSEARGVGGYTF.

The chain employs TRBV18 and TRBJ1-1, with 7 bases identical to TRBD1. J was trimmed by 11 bases and V by 2 bases; bases with no gene match: 5. CDR3 size: 12 residues. Germline lookup yields CDR1 KGHSH and CDR2 LQKENI. The CDR3 is CASSPSDRAAFF. The CDR3 nucleotides are TGTGCCAGCTCACCATCCGACAGGGCGGCTTTCTTT.

The CDR3: CASSIRTEGGNEQFF. CDR3 DNA sequence: TGTGCCAGTAGTATTAGGACGGAGGGGGGGAATGAGCAGTTCTTC. The V gene is TRBV19, the J gene TRBJ2-1; perhaps TRBD2 as D (7 bases). Trimming shortened V by 3 bases and J by 7 bases, and 16 bases separated the two germline ends. Germline V gene sequence: CDR1 LNHDA, CDR2 SQIVND (reference sequence). The CDR3 is 15 residues long.

The count of this clone is one. This CDR3 is also generated by other DNA sequences in the sample. The gene calls are TRBV19 and TRBJ1-1; the D is unclear. This CDR3 contains 11 residues. The germline V and J ends were trimmed by 6 bases and 4 bases, with 6 bases remaining between them. Per the germline V gene, CDR1 is LNHDA and CDR2 is SQIVND (reference sequence). CDR3 sequence reads: CASSRGTEAFF. In DNA form, the CDR3 reads TGTGCCAGTAGCAGAGGCACTGAAGCTTTCTTT.

The chain combines TRBV3-1 (or the pseudogene TRBV3-2) with TRBJ1-2, with D perhaps TRBD1 (5 bases). The CDR3 spans 11 residues. Germline lookup yields CDR1 LGHDT and CDR2 YNNKEL (reference sequence). The V end was cut by 3 bases, the J end by 6 bases, with 5 bases between. The CDR3 DNA sequence: TGTGCCAGCAGCCACAGGGATGGCTACACCTTC. This codes for CASSHRDGYTF.

The chain has TRBV4-1 and TRBJ1-3; the D gene is possibly TRBD1 (5 bases). The CDR3 totals 18 residues. Germline lookup yields CDR1 MGHRA and CDR2 YSYEKL. V was pared by 3 bases and J by 3 bases, with 21 bases between. The CDR3 DNA sequence: TGCGCCAGCAGCCAGCCCGCCTCAGGGAAGAAGGGTGGAAACACCATATATTTT. It specifies CASSQPASGKKGGNTIYF.